These T cell receptor beta chains were read from a single sample in a study of blood T cell repertoires in COVID-19. Here immunoSEQ multiplex PCR was the method, and the copy in TCRdb shows in-frame clones only, minus some. The sample lists about 110,000 clones; about 64% were seen once. The sample comprised peripheral blood. The receptors here all came from a human donor with acute or convalescent COVID-19. The donor label of this sample is uncertain. The CDR3 runs from the conserved cysteine through the conserved F or W. The order of the fields is D gene, clone size, J gene, V gene, CDR3 protein, CDR3 DNA. D genes are given only for firm matches. The size field is filled for only some rows; it gives once, few, many or a size class.

D gene: .
clone size: once
J gene: TRBJ2-5
V gene: TRBV7-6
CDR3 protein: CASSRDRKETQYF
CDR3 DNA: TGTGCCAGCAGCCGCGACAGAAAAGAGACCCAGTACTTC

D gene: .
clone size: .
J gene: TRBJ2-5
V gene: TRBV5-1
CDR3 protein: CASSLGGGGETQYF
CDR3 DNA: TGCGCCAGCAGCTTGGGTGGAGGTGGGGAGACCCAGTACTTC

D gene: .
clone size: .
J gene: TRBJ2-3
V gene: TRBV14
CDR3 protein: CASSLPGGLATDTQYF
CDR3 DNA: TGTGCCAGCAGCCTCCCCGGGGGGCTAGCCACAGATACGCAGTATTTT

D gene: TRBD2
clone size: few
J gene: TRBJ2-7
V gene: TRBV6-5
CDR3 protein: CASSYSAGDSYEQYF
CDR3 DNA: TGTGCCAGCAGTTACTCAGCGGGGGACTCCTACGAGCAGTACTTC

D gene: .
clone size: .
J gene: TRBJ2-2
V gene: TRBV3-1/TRBV3-2
CDR3 protein: CAIADRNTGELFF
CDR3 DNA: TGTGCCATAGCGGACCGAAACACCGGGGAGCTGTTTTTT

D gene: .
clone size: .
J gene: TRBJ2-1
V gene: TRBV6-5
CDR3 protein: CASSRTRTDYNEQFF
CDR3 DNA: TGTGCCAGCAGTAGAACCCGGACAGACTACAATGAGCAGTTCTTC

D gene: .
clone size: few
J gene: TRBJ2-7
V gene: TRBV29-1
CDR3 protein: CSVARQARDEQYF
CDR3 DNA: TGCAGCGTTGCACGACAGGCGCGTGACGAGCAGTACTTC

D gene: TRBD1
clone size: .
J gene: TRBJ1-1
V gene: TRBV29-1
CDR3 protein: CSVRQGLNTEAFF
CDR3 DNA: TGCAGCGTTAGACAGGGATTGAACACTGAAGCTTTCTTT

D gene: .
clone size: once
J gene: TRBJ2-2
V gene: TRBV28
CDR3 protein: CASSSVSGLPNTGELFF
CDR3 DNA: TGTGCCAGCAGTTCGGTCTCCGGACTTCCGAACACCGGGGAGCTGTTTTTT

D gene: TRBD1
clone size: .
J gene: TRBJ1-2
V gene: TRBV25-1
CDR3 protein: CASSGTGVGYGYTF
CDR3 DNA: TGTGCCAGCAGTGGGACAGGGGTCGGCTATGGCTACACCTTC

D gene: .
clone size: few
J gene: TRBJ2-2
V gene: TRBV2
CDR3 protein: CASSFQGTTGELFF
CDR3 DNA: TGTGCCAGCAGTTTCCAGGGGACCACCGGGGAGCTGTTTTTT

D gene: TRBD1
clone size: .
J gene: TRBJ2-1
V gene: TRBV20-1
CDR3 protein: CSASDRGRFNEQFF
CDR3 DNA: TGCAGTGCTAGTGACAGGGGGCGGTTTAATGAGCAGTTCTTC

D gene: .
clone size: once
J gene: TRBJ2-1
V gene: TRBV11-2
CDR3 protein: CASSLVAESEQFF
CDR3 DNA: TGTGCCAGCAGCTTAGTAGCGGAGTCTGAGCAGTTCTTC

D gene: .
clone size: .
J gene: TRBJ1-3
V gene: TRBV20-1
CDR3 protein: CSASSHPERTIYF
CDR3 DNA: TGCAGTGCTAGTTCACACCCCGAGCGCACCATATATTTT

D gene: .
clone size: many
J gene: TRBJ1-5
V gene: TRBV2
CDR3 protein: CASRGKGSNQPQHF
CDR3 DNA: TGTGCCAGCAGGGGGAAGGGGAGCAATCAGCCCCAGCATTTT

D gene: .
clone size: .
J gene: TRBJ1-5
V gene: TRBV4-1
CDR3 protein: CASSQGARSSNQPQHF
CDR3 DNA: TGCGCCAGCAGCCAAGGGGCCAGGTCGAGCAATCAGCCCCAGCATTTT

D gene: .
clone size: .
J gene: TRBJ1-4
V gene: TRBV3-1/TRBV3-2
CDR3 protein: CASSQGREFEKLFF
CDR3 DNA: TGTGCCAGCAGCCAGGGGCGGGAGTTTGAAAAACTGTTTTTT

D gene: TRBD1
clone size: once
J gene: TRBJ1-4
V gene: TRBV4-1
CDR3 protein: CASSHGTGGGEKLFF
CDR3 DNA: TGCGCCAGCAGCCACGGGACAGGGGGCGGTGAAAAACTGTTTTTT

D gene: .
clone size: .
J gene: TRBJ2-3
V gene: TRBV6-5
CDR3 protein: CASSPRAITDTQYF
CDR3 DNA: TGTGCCAGCAGCCCGAGGGCAATAACGGATACGCAGTATTTT

D gene: .
clone size: .
J gene: TRBJ2-7
V gene: TRBV9
CDR3 protein: CASSVVSFSYEQYF
CDR3 DNA: TGTGCCAGCAGCGTAGTTAGTTTCTCCTACGAGCAGTACTTC

D gene: .
clone size: .
J gene: TRBJ1-3
V gene: TRBV20-1
CDR3 protein: CSGGAGNTIYF
CDR3 DNA: TGCAGTGGAGGAGCTGGAAACACCATATATTTT

D gene: .
clone size: .
J gene: TRBJ1-1
V gene: TRBV27
CDR3 protein: CASSWRGNTEAFF
CDR3 DNA: TGTGCCAGCAGTTGGCGGGGGAACACTGAAGCTTTCTTT